The 28 T cell receptor beta chains below come from one sample, sequenced in a study of blood T cells in healthy people across ages. Combining a sample-barcoded 5' primer with a J-beta primer mix, a second PCR ran for roughly 6 to 12 cycles. MiXCR, applied by TCRdb to the 5' RACE reads, yields one record per CDR3 protein. The data show 700,000 to 900,000 distinct CDR3 sequences, 53% seen once. Material: blood. These receptors all come from a man older than 75 in good health.

J is TRBJ1-6 and V is TRBV2; D remains ambiguous. V dropped 6 bases and J dropped 9 bases, with 18 bases sitting between them. This CDR3 has 15 residues. CDR1 is SNHLY, CDR2 FYNNEI, per germline. CDR3 sequence: CASRPTGVSGSPLHF. CDR3 bases: TGTGCCAGCAGGCCGACCGGGGTTTCGGGTTCACCCCTCCACTTT.

The sample holds a few counts of this clonotype. The chain couples TRBV10-3 to TRBJ2-7; 9 positions agree with TRBD1. The CDR3 runs 14 residues. Germline CDR1 is ENHRY and CDR2 is SYGVKD. V dropped 10 bases and J dropped 4; count of bases not matched to a gene: 11. The CDR3 protein is CATYSRGQGYEQYF. The CDR3 DNA reads TGTGCCACGTACTCTCGAGGACAGGGGTACGAGCAGTACTTC.

The chain is built from TRBV12-3 or TRBV12-4 and TRBJ2-3, with 8 nucleotides matching TRBD1. J lost 4 bases, V lost 6 bases, and 9 bases had no gene match. CDR3 length: 15 residues. CDR3 amino acids: CASSTRQGSADTQYF. The DNA for the CDR3 is TGTGCCAGCAGCACCCGACAGGGGTCTGCAGATACGCAGTATTTT.

The sample holds a few counts of this clonotype. CDR3 DNA sequence: TGCAGTGCGACCGACAGCCGACTCGAGCAGTACTTC. The encoded protein is CSATDSRLEQYF. This chain links TRBV20-1 with TRBJ2-7; tentatively, D is TRBD1 (5 bases). The CDR3 length is 12 residues. The V end lost 6 bases, the J end lost 6 bases, and 15 bases lay between the germline ends. Germline V CDR1 and CDR2: DFQATT, SNEGSKA (reference sequence).

The chain carries TRBV20-1 and TRBJ2-2, with TRBD2 identical over 10 bases. The germline V gene encodes CDR1 DFQATT and CDR2 SNEGSKA (reference sequence). J was trimmed by 3 bases and V by 5 bases; bases with no gene match: 9. The CDR3 has 16 amino acids. The CDR3: CSAQKGLAGDTGELFF. The CDR3 DNA follows: TGCAGTGCTCAGAAGGGGCTAGCGGGAGACACCGGGGAGCTGTTTTTT.

The chain combines TRBV3-1 with TRBJ1-1, with D perhaps matching TRBD1 (6 bases). CDR3 length: 11 amino acids. The V and J ends lost 11 bases and 4 bases respectively, with 11 bases between them. Germline CDR1 and CDR2: LGHDT and YNNKEL (reference sequence). CDR3 sequence (DNA): TGTGCCGCGGGAGGGGGCACTGAAGCTTTCTTT. Translating it yields CAAGGGTEAFF.

The count of this clonotype is one. J is TRBJ2-1 and V is TRBV29-1; the match to TRBD1 covers 8 bases. CDR1 and CDR2 from the germline V gene are SQVTM and ANQGSEA. With 7 bases clipped from V and 5 bases from J, the junction kept 4 bases outside the gene matches. CDR3 size: 12 residues. This CDR3 reads CSAGQGHNEQFF. CDR3 sequence (DNA): TGCAGCGCCGGACAGGGCCACAATGAGCAGTTCTTC.

The gene calls are TRBV7-2 and TRBJ2-5; 8 bases are shared with TRBD2. J gave up 11 bases and V 5 bases, and 13 bases lay outside the gene matches. Per the germline V gene, CDR1 is SGHTA and CDR2 is FQGNSA. The CDR3 length is 14 residues. DNA of the CDR3: TGTGCCAGCAGCCCGAAAGGCGGGGGGAATGAGCAGTACTTC. Its translation is CASSPKGGGNEQYF.

This clonotype was picked up a small number of times. The chain employs TRBV28 and TRBJ2-5, with 9 bases matching TRBD2. The end of the DNA aligns better with TRBJ2-7, so the J call may be wrong. The CDR3 runs to 12 residues. Per germline, CDR1 MDHEN and CDR2 SYDVKM. CDR3 amino acids: CASASGTLEQYF. In DNA, the CDR3 is TGTGCCAGTGCTAGCGGGACCCTCGAGCAGTACTTC.

The chain is built from TRBV5-1 and TRBJ1-4; D is uncertain. Germline assignment: CDR1 SGHRS and CDR2 YFSETQ. The CDR3 consists of 15 residues. The ends were cut back, 1 base at V and 3 bases at J, with 10 bases in the middle. CDR3 DNA: TGCGCCAGCAGCTTGAGCGGCCCACCTAATGAAAAACTGTTTTTT. This sequence encodes CASSLSGPPNEKLFF.

This clonotype occurred once. The chain links TRBV28 to TRBJ2-5; D is ambiguous. From germline, CDR1 is MDHEN and CDR2 SYDVKM. The CDR3 covers 12 residues. Between the trimmed V and J ends, which lost 3 bases and 5 bases, there was a span of 7 bases. As DNA, the CDR3 is TGTGCCAGCAGTTTTCTCCGGGAGACCCAGTACTTC. This sequence encodes CASSFLRETQYF.

A few counts support this clonotype. CDR3: CSVDMASPNTEAFF. As DNA, the CDR3 is TGCAGCGTTGATATGGCCTCACCGAACACTGAAGCTTTCTTT. The chain employs TRBV29-1 and TRBJ1-1; D unresolved. The CDR3 length is 14 residues. The V gene's germline CDR1 is SQVTM and CDR2 ANQGSEA. Trimming pared 3 bases from V and 1 base from J, leaving 12 bases between. Together with reference TRBV29-1 and TRBJ1-1, the CDR3 gives the full variable domain: SAVISQKPSRDICQRGTSLTIQCQVDSQVTMMFWYRQQPGQSLTLIATANQGSEATYESGFVIDKFPISRPNLTFSTLTVSNMSPEDSSIYLCSVDMASPNTEAFFGQGTRLTVV.

This clonotype came up once. The chain combines TRBV20-1 with TRBJ1-1, with D uncertain. Per germline, CDR1 DFQATT and CDR2 SNEGSKA (reference sequence). V was shortened by 0 bases and J by 5 bases, with 13 bases between the two germline ends. The CDR3 spans 14 residues. The CDR3 bases are TGCAGTGCTAGAGAACCCCTGAGTAGAACTGAAGCTTTCTTT. Amino acids: CSAREPLSRTEAFF.

The rearrangement joins TRBV6-5 to TRBJ2-7; 7 bases align to TRBD1. V trimming: 6 bases; J trimming: 3 bases; junction bases outside the gene matches: 14. The CDR3 is made up of 16 amino acids. Germline CDR1 and CDR2: MNHEY and SVGAGI. DNA for the CDR3: TGTGCCAGCAGCCGGGACAGACTTAACGTTATCTACGAGCAGTACTTC. Translated: CASSRDRLNVIYEQYF.

The chain's CDR3 is CASSLRTATLSYEQYF. As DNA, the CDR3 is TGTGCCAGCAGCTTACGGACTGCCACACTCTCCTACGAGCAGTACTTC. V and J are TRBV7-2 and TRBJ2-7, with D possibly being TRBD2 (5 bases). This CDR3 spans 16 amino acids. Germline V lookup: CDR1 SGHTA, CDR2 FQGNSA. V shed 2 bases and J shed 0 bases, with 14 bases lying between them.

The chain joins TRBV2 to TRBJ2-1, with 10 bases that match TRBD2. Per the germline V gene, CDR1 is SNHLY and CDR2 is FYNNEI. The CDR3 covers 13 residues. V dropped 8 bases and J dropped 9; count of bases not matched to a gene: 7. The CDR3 DNA follows: TGTGCCAGCCCGAAGCGGGAGGGCCTTGAGCAGTTCTTC. Protein product: CASPKREGLEQFF.

This sequence joins TRBV7-2 and TRBJ2-1; D could derive from TRBD1 or TRBD2 (6 bases each). Germline assignment: CDR1 SGHTA and CDR2 FQGNSA. This CDR3 is 14 amino acids long. Trimming cost V 1 base and J 10 bases, with 14 bases left between them. The CDR3 reads CASSLDVIGGEQFF. The CDR3 region has the DNA TGTGCCAGCAGCTTAGATGTGATAGGGGGGGAGCAGTTCTTC.

This clonotype was picked up one time. The chain couples TRBV7-9 to TRBJ2-5, with TRBD2 identical over 12 bases. The tail of the sequence fits TRBJ2-7 better, so the J call may be wrong. CDR1 is SEHNR and CDR2 is FQNEAQ in the germline V gene (reference sequence). This CDR3 comprises 15 residues. CDR3 nucleotide sequence: TGTGCCAGCACCCTACTAGCGGGAGGCACCTACGAGCAGTACTTC. The encoded protein is CASTLLAGGTYEQYF.

The V gene is TRBV29-1, the J gene TRBJ1-1; a weak D match, TRBD1 (6 bases). This CDR3 region has 11 residues. Germline lookup yields CDR1 SQVTM and CDR2 ANQGSEA. V lost 3 bases and J 7 bases, leaving 9 bases between the germline ends. This CDR3 reads CSVESDSEAFF. CDR3 sequence (DNA): TGCAGCGTTGAGTCGGACAGTGAAGCTTTCTTT.

This clonotype has more than one count but fewer than ten. The chain joins TRBV5-1 to TRBJ1-6, with a weak D call TRBD1 (5 bases). Germline-derived CDR1 and CDR2 are SGHRS and YFSETQ. This CDR3 comprises 15 residues. Trimming took off 4 bases at V and 8 bases at J, with 16 bases between the two ends. The CDR3 DNA reads TGCGCCAGCAGCCCTGTTGGGGGGAAGGATTCACCCCTCCACTTT. Its protein is CASSPVGGKDSPLHF. Using reference TRBV5-1 and TRBJ1-6 for the parts outside the CDR3, the full variable domain is KAGVTQTPRYLIKTRGQQVTLSCSPISGHRSVSWYQQTPGQGLQFLFEYFSETQRNKGNFPGRFSGRQFSNSRSEMNVSTLELGDSALYLCASSPVGGKDSPLHFGNGTRLTVT.

The chain is built from TRBV12-3 or TRBV12-4 and TRBJ2-3; 11 bases are shared with TRBD1. V dropped 5 bases and J dropped 14; count of bases not matched to a gene: 15. There are 15 residues in the CDR3. CDR3 amino acids: CASSLRDRGVRYAYF. CDR3 in DNA: TGTGCCAGCAGTCTACGGGACAGGGGGGTAAGATACGCGTATTTT.

This clonotype occurred many times. The chain carries TRBV7-2 and TRBJ2-5; a possible D gene is TRBD2 (5 bases). Trimming stripped 3 bases from V and 4 bases from J, with 12 bases between. Germline loops: CDR1 SGHTA, CDR2 FQGNSA. The CDR3 runs to 14 residues. In DNA form, the CDR3 reads TGTGCCAGCAGCTTTCGGCTAGCTAGAGAGACCCAGTACTTC. Protein: CASSFRLARETQYF.

V usage is TRBV28 and J usage is TRBJ2-4; TRBD1 might be the D (6 bases). In germline, CDR1 is MDHEN, CDR2 SYDVKM. With 5 bases removed from V and 0 bases from J, the gap between germline ends came to 14 bases. The length of the CDR3 is 16 residues. The CDR3 region is CASSSRDILAKNIQYF. CDR3 nucleotide sequence: TGTGCCAGCAGTAGCCGGGACATACTAGCCAAAAACATTCAGTACTTC.

The chain has TRBV2 and TRBJ2-7, with TRBD2 as a possible D gene (5 bases). CDR1 and CDR2 from the germline V gene are SNHLY and FYNNEI. The CDR3 has 12 amino acids. Trimming removed 6 bases at V and 4 bases at J, with 10 bases between. CDR3 in amino acids: CASRDSGYEQYF. The CDR3 DNA is TGTGCCAGCAGGGATTCGGGATACGAGCAGTACTTC.

This clonotype has ten or more counts. V usage is TRBV7-6 and J usage is TRBJ2-1; 14 bases are shared with TRBD2. V shed 4 bases, J shed 8 bases, and the junction held 7 bases outside the gene matches. Germline V gene lookup returns CDR1 SGHVS and CDR2 FNYEAQ. CDR3 size: 16 residues. Here the CDR3 reads CASSSTGTSGSHEQFF. CDR3 nucleotide sequence: TGTGCCAGCAGCTCTACCGGGACTAGCGGGAGCCATGAGCAGTTCTTC.

The sample holds a few counts of this clonotype. The chain carries TRBV29-1 and TRBJ1-1; D possibly corresponds to TRBD1 (5 bases). Trimming removed 3 bases from V and 5 bases from J, with 10 bases in between. This CDR3 contains 12 residues. Germline CDR1 reads SQVTM; CDR2 reads ANQGSEA. CDR3 loop: CSVDGRGTEAFF. As DNA, the CDR3 is TGCAGCGTTGACGGGAGGGGAACTGAAGCTTTCTTT.

The chain has TRBV28 and TRBJ1-3; 8 nucleotides match TRBD1. CDR1 and CDR2 from the germline V gene are MDHEN and SYDVKM. V trimming: 6 bases; J trimming: 7 bases; junction bases outside the gene matches: 5. The CDR3 runs to 13 residues. The CDR3, as DNA: TGTGCCAGCAGAATGGACAGGGTGAACACCATATATTTT. It yields the protein CASRMDRVNTIYF.

J is TRBJ2-5 and V is TRBV27; tentatively, D is TRBD2 (6 bases). The J call may be in error: the DNA end matches TRBJ2-7 better. The germline CDR1 and CDR2 sequences are MNHEY and SMNVEV (reference sequence). This CDR3 has 15 residues. For the CDR3, the DNA is TGTGCCAGTAGACGTTCGCCGGGAGAAAGGAACGAGCAGTACTTC. Translation gives CASRRSPGERNEQYF.